This T cell receptor (beta chain) was retrieved from a study of cytomegalovirus exposure and HLA in healthy donors. As for the study in general: The same platform was used for the roughly 120 validation repertoires as for the approximately 670 first-cohort repertoires, as reported in a later analysis.

Germline V gene data show CDR1 as SGHAT and CDR2 as FQNNGV. V was cut by 7 bases and J by 6 bases, with 18 bases left in between. This CDR3 has 14 residues. Assay used: immunoSEQ multiplex PCR; TCRdb lists only in-frame clones, some missing. The sample lists some 150,000 clones; more than 75% were seen once. The study drew the donors from its roughly 130-subject validation cohort, separate from the roughly 670-subject first cohort. Overall study findings and caveats: Cytomegalovirus association was assigned to 150 to 200 TCR beta chains.

A remark on this clone: Its target is unknown.

Source material: PBMCs. The clonotype was recovered from a woman in her thirties in good health and CMV-seronegative. The J gene is TRBJ1-1, the V gene TRBV11-2; tentative D call: TRBD1 (6 bases). This CDR3 reads CASKKRTAEAEAFF. For the CDR3, the DNA is TGTGCCAGCAAAAAACGGACAGCCGAGGCTGAAGCTTTCTTT.